The 14 T cell receptor beta chains given below trace back to one sample, sequenced in a study of cytomegalovirus exposure and HLA in healthy donors. The PCR used 60 Vbeta and 13 Jbeta primers. Assay used: immunoSEQ multiplex PCR; TCRdb lists only in-frame clones, some missing. The sample lists some 160,000 clones, roughly 80% occurring once. Input material: PBMCs. These receptors were obtained from a male donor in good health and CMV-seronegative.

This chain links TRBV7-8 with TRBJ2-2; 7 bases are a match to TRBD1. This CDR3 is 14 amino acids long. Trimming removed 5 bases from V and 7 bases from J; junction bases left unmatched: 7. Germline CDR1 SGHVS, CDR2 FQNEAQ. DNA for the CDR3: TGTGCCAGCAGCCGCAAACAGGGGCTCGGGGAGCTGTTTTTT. Its translation is CASSRKQGLGELFF. Full variable domain (missing parts from reference TRBV7-8 and TRBJ2-2): GAGVSQSPRYKVAKRGQDVALRCDPISGHVSLFWYQQALGQGPEFLTYFQNEAQLDKSGLPSDRFFAERPEGSVSTLKIQRTQQEDSAVYLCASSRKQGLGELFFGEGSRLTVL.

This clone turned up a few times. The V call is TRBV5-1, the J call TRBJ1-4; no clear D. Deletions cut 3 bases from V and 0 bases from J, with 9 bases between. The CDR3 covers 15 residues. Germline V gives CDR1 SGHRS, CDR2 YFSETQ. The CDR3 spells CASSSNIPTNEKLFF. CDR3 nucleotide sequence: TGCGCCAGCAGCTCAAACATCCCAACTAATGAAAAACTGTTTTTT.

The chain recombines TRBV7-6 with TRBJ1-2, with TRBD1 identical over 7 bases. The CDR3 loop spans 14 amino acids. Trimming took 4 bases from V and 2 from J; bases not matched to a gene: 4. Germline V lookup: CDR1 SGHVS, CDR2 FNYEAQ. For the CDR3, the DNA is TGTGCCAGCAGCTCCGGACAGGAGAACTATGGCTACACCTTC. Translation: CASSSGQENYGYTF.

J is TRBJ2-5 and V is TRBV10-3, with 8 positions matching TRBD2. The DNA end is a closer match to TRBJ2-7, so the J assignment may be wrong. The CDR3 is 15 residues long. In germline, CDR1 is ENHRY, CDR2 SYGVKD. CDR3 in amino acids: CAISAQRGNIYEQYF. The CDR3 DNA is TGTGCCATCAGTGCGCAGCGGGGGAATATCTACGAGCAGTACTTC.

The sample holds one count of this clone. The J gene is TRBJ2-7, the V gene TRBV5-4; 7 nucleotides align to TRBD1. CDR1 SGHNT and CDR2 YYREEE come from the germline V gene (reference sequence). V dropped 0 bases and J dropped 0; count of bases not matched to a gene: 3. The CDR3 is 15 amino acids. CDR3 DNA sequence: TGTGCCAGCAGCTTGGGTACAGGGGCCTCCTACGAGCAGTACTTC. This sequence encodes CASSLGTGASYEQYF.

The rearrangement links TRBV5-6 to TRBJ1-2, with D possibly matching TRBD1 (6 bases). Trimming shortened V by 4 bases and J by 6 bases, and 13 bases separated the two germline ends. This CDR3 contains 13 residues. Looked up from germline, CDR1 is SGHDT and CDR2 is YYEEEE. The CDR3 sequence: CASSPTGRDGYTF. The DNA for the CDR3 is TGTGCCAGCAGCCCTACAGGGAGGGATGGCTACACCTTC.

The chain employs TRBV5-1 and TRBJ2-5, with 7 bases lining up with TRBD1. The DNA matches TRBJ2-7 better at its end, which makes the J call doubtful. The CDR3 has 14 amino acids. Germline V gene lookup returns CDR1 SGHRS and CDR2 YFSETQ. The CDR3 spells CASSGPGQFYEQYF. The CDR3 region has the DNA TGCGCCAGCAGCGGACCGGGACAGTTTTACGAGCAGTACTTC.

V gene TRBV7-8 combines with J gene TRBJ1-2, with TRBD1 identical over 11 bases. This CDR3 has 15 amino acids. Unmatched junction bases numbered 10, after V lost 5 bases and J lost 8 bases. CDR1 and CDR2 from the germline V gene are SGHVS and FQNEAQ. Here the CDR3 reads CASSPRTGGAEGYTF. The DNA of the CDR3 is TGTGCCAGCAGCCCAAGGACAGGGGGCGCGGAGGGCTACACCTTC.

This chain connects TRBV9 to TRBJ2-2; a possible D gene is TRBD1 (6 bases). Per germline, CDR1 SGDLS and CDR2 YYNGEE. The V end was cut by 0 bases, the J end by 4 bases, with 16 bases between. The CDR3 length is 17 residues. Written as DNA, the CDR3 is TGTGCCAGCAGCGTAGACGTTCAGGGGTCGGGCACCGGGGAGCTGTTTTTT. Protein product: CASSVDVQGSGTGELFF.

This chain joins TRBV7-2 and TRBJ1-6, with D possibly TRBD1 on 5 matching bases. The germline CDR1 and CDR2 sequences are SGHTA and FQGNSA. The V end was cut by 5 bases, the J end by 10 bases, with 18 bases between. CDR3 length: 15 amino acids. The CDR3 nucleotides are TGTGCCAGCAGCCCCCAAGACAGTCCCTTGTCACCCCTCCACTTT. This translates into CASSPQDSPLSPLHF.

This chain uses TRBV7-2 with TRBJ1-2; 10 bases map to TRBD1. The CDR3 extends over 17 amino acids. After removal of 5 bases from V and 5 bases from J, the junction contained 14 bases not matched to a gene. Germline V lookup: CDR1 SGHTA, CDR2 FQGNSA. The CDR3 bases are TGTGCCAGCAGCCTAAATGGACAGGGGGTAGCGTGGTATGGCTACACCTTC. It is translated as CASSLNGQGVAWYGYTF. Based on the CDR3 plus reference TRBV7-2 and TRBJ1-2, the full variable domain is GAGVSQSPSNKVTEKGKDVELRCDPISGHTALYWYRQSLGQGLEFLIYFQGNSAPDKSGLPSDRFSAERTGGSVSTLTIQRTQQEDSAVYLCASSLNGQGVAWYGYTFGSGTRLTVV.

This clone was counted a single time. The chain has TRBV14 and TRBJ1-6, with no clear D. The CDR3 has 15 residues. CDR1 SGHDN and CDR2 FVKESK come from the germline V gene. V shed 3 bases and J shed 10 bases, with 16 bases lying between them. The CDR3 sequence is CASSHPRLSGSPLHF. The DNA for the CDR3 is TGTGCCAGCAGCCATCCACGCCTATCAGGCTCACCCCTCCACTTT.

This chain connects TRBV30 to TRBJ2-7; D is possibly TRBD1 (6 bases). From germline, CDR1 is GTSNPN and CDR2 SVGIG (reference sequence). Between the trimmed V and J ends, which lost 2 bases and 2 bases, there was a span of 10 bases. This CDR3 comprises 13 residues. CDR3 DNA: TGTGCCTGGAGTACAGGGTTCCCCTACGAGCAGTACTTC. This gives the protein CAWSTGFPYEQYF.

Concerning this clone: This same CDR3 is encoded by further DNA sequences in the sample. The chain employs TRBV5-1 and TRBJ1-1; 7 positions match TRBD1. V was clipped by 0 bases and J by 1 base; unmatched bases: 3. This CDR3 comprises 15 residues. CDR1 and CDR2 (germline): SGHRS, YFSETQ. The CDR3 protein is CASSLGAGGNTEAFF. CDR3 bases: TGCGCCAGCAGCTTGGGGGCAGGGGGGAACACTGAAGCTTTCTTT.